The 8 T cell receptor beta chains reported below all come from one sample, sequenced in a study of regulatory T cells in long-lasting Graves disease. iRepertoire HTBI primers and Arm-PCR of CDR3 regions built TCR beta libraries. From the multiplex PCR reads, TCRdb called clonotypes with MiXCR, one entry per CDR3 protein. The sample yields about 470,000 distinct CDR3 sequences, around 20% seen once. Time point noted: persistent/refractory GD, antithyroid drugs over 5 years with positive TRAb. The TCR library was made from RNA extracted from PBMCs. The specimen comprised peripheral blood mononuclear cells (PBMCs), sampled when the disease was refractory, from a patient treated with antithyroid drugs. These receptors were collected from a female donor with Graves disease.

A few counts support this clonotype. The rearrangement links TRBV7-8 to TRBJ2-1; TRBD2 aligns across 9 bases. With V trimmed by 3 bases and J by 4 bases, 4 bases remained unmatched. The CDR3 length is 15 residues. Germline values: CDR1 SGHVS, CDR2 FQNEAQ. CDR3 DNA sequence: TGTGCCAGCAGCTTTAGCGGGGGAGCTTACAATGAGCAGTTCTTC. It specifies CASSFSGGAYNEQFF. The entire variable domain, with the rest obtained from reference TRBV7-8 and TRBJ2-1, is as follows: GAGVSQSPRYKVAKRGQDVALRCDPISGHVSLFWYQQALGQGPEFLTYFQNEAQLDKSGLPSDRFFAERPEGSVSTLKIQRTQQEDSAVYLCASSFSGGAYNEQFFGPGTRLTVL.

The table lists this clonotype with a few counts. The junction does not match germline at one end; this may be a read error. J is TRBJ2-2 and V is TRBV28; D might be TRBD2 (6 bases). The CDR3 extends over 13 amino acids. Germline CDR1 and CDR2: MDHEN and SYDVKM. This CDR3 is CASIGGVTGELLF. CDR3 DNA sequence: TGTGCCAGCATAGGCGGGGTCACCGGGGAGCTGCTTTTT.

This clonotype was counted ten times or more. The genes are TRBV11-1 and TRBJ2-7; maybe TRBD1 (5 bases). This CDR3 has 14 residues. Germline-derived CDR1 and CDR2 are SGHAT and FQDESV (reference sequence). Trimming left V 2 bases short and J 6 bases short, with 14 bases between. In nucleotides, the CDR3 is TGTGCCAGCAGCTTAAGGGCAGGGATTGTCGAGCAGTACTTC. Its translation is CASSLRAGIVEQYF. The whole variable domain, remainder taken from reference TRBV11-1 and TRBJ2-7, is EAEVAQSPRYKITEKSQAVAFWCDPISGHATLYWYRQILGQGPELLVQFQDESVVDDSQLPKDRFSAERLKGVDSTLKIQPAELGDSAMYLCASSLRAGIVEQYFGPGTRLTVT.

The rearrangement uses TRBV20-1 and TRBJ1-5, with a tentative D call TRBD1 (5 bases). The CDR3 has 14 residues. Germline V gene data show CDR1 as DFQATT and CDR2 as SNEGSKA (reference sequence). Trimming cost V 6 bases and J 0 bases, with 12 bases left between them. CDR3 nucleotides: TGCAGTGCCCACGGGGGTTATAGCAATCAGCCCCAGCATTTT. Its translation: CSAHGGYSNQPQHF.

This clonotype was counted at least ten times. This chain connects TRBV2 to TRBJ1-1; D possibly corresponds to TRBD1 (6 bases). There are 13 residues in the CDR3. CDR1 is SNHLY, CDR2 FYNNEI, per germline. Trimming stripped 11 bases from V and 6 bases from J, with 19 bases between. CDR3 DNA: TGTGCCCATACAGGGCGGGTGAAAGCTGAAGCTTTCTTT. Translating gives CAHTGRVKAEAFF.

This clonotype was detected many times. The genes are TRBV12-3 or TRBV12-4 and TRBJ2-2; D is possibly TRBD1 (5 bases). This CDR3 region has 14 residues. With 5 bases removed from V and 0 bases from J, the gap between germline ends came to 7 bases. The CDR3 reads CASSPTANTGELFF. The CDR3 bases are TGTGCCAGCAGTCCGACAGCGAACACCGGGGAGCTGTTTTTT.

The sample holds a few counts of this clonotype. V and J are TRBV19 and TRBJ2-6; D gene uncertain. The CDR3 runs to 15 residues. The V gene's germline CDR1 is LNHDA and CDR2 SQIVND (reference sequence). V lost 0 bases, J lost 0 bases, and 3 bases lay in between. CDR3 nucleotides: TGTGCCAGTAGTATAGATCCCTCTGGGGCCAACGTCCTGACTTTC. Its translation is CASSIDPSGANVLTF.

This clonotype has only a few counts. V gene TRBV19 combines with J gene TRBJ1-5; weak D call: TRBD1 (6 bases). V was cut by 6 bases and J by 6 bases, with 18 bases left in between. The CDR3 spans 15 residues. The germline V gene encodes CDR1 LNHDA and CDR2 SQIVND (reference sequence). This chain's CDR3 is CASSPGTYGAQPQHF. For the CDR3, the DNA is TGTGCCAGTAGCCCCGGGACATATGGCGCTCAGCCCCAGCATTTT.